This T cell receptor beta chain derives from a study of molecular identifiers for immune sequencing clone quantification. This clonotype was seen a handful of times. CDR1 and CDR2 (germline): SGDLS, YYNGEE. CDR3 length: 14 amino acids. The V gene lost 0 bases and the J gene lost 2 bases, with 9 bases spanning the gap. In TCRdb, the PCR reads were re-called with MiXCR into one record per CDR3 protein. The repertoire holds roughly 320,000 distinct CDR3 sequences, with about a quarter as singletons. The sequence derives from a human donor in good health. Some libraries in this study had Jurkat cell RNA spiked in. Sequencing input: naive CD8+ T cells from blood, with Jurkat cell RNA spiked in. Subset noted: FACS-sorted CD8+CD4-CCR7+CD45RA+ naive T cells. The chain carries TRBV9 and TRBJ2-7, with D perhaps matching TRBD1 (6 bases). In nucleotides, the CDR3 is TGTGCCAGCAGCGTAGGACAGGCGGCCTACGAGCAGTACTTC. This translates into CASSVGQAAYEQYF. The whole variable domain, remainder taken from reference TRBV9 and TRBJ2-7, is DSGVTQTPKHLITATGQRVTLRCSPRSGDLSVYWYQQSLDQGLQFLIQYYNGEERAKGNILERFSAQQFPDLHSELNLSSLELGDSALYFCASSVGQAAYEQYFGPGTRLTVT.